This T cell receptor beta chain derives from a study of beta chain features in type 1 diabetes. Overall study context: Cell yields, gender and age were comparable in patients and healthy donors.

On average, the one heparinised blood draw given by each donor was approximately 120 mL. CD45RO/CCR7/CD25/CD127/CD95/CD27 staining was used to isolate CD4+ naive, central memory, regulatory and stem cell-like memory cells by sorting. General study points: All four CD4+ subsets of Type 1 diabetes patients contained TCRB CDR3s that were moderately but significantly shorter. There was no resolution here of whether HLA type influences TCRB rearrangement.

Expressed TCRB transcripts were sequenced because the isolated RNA had all been reverse transcribed beforehand. Repertoires were generated with immunoSEQ multiplex PCR, while TCRdb's copy carries only in-frame clones and drops some. Among approximately 600,000 clones listed, roughly 12% were seen once. The CDR3 runs 14 residues. Trimming cost V 0 bases and J 2 bases, with 6 bases left between them. CDR1 SGDLS and CDR2 YYNGEE come from the germline V gene. As concerns this clone: Its specificity is not known.

The rearrangement uses TRBV9 and TRBJ1-3, with D unclear. The TCR was taken from a man under 40 with type 1 diabetes. Sample: naive CD4+ T cells from blood. The CDR3 coding sequence is TGTGCCAGCAGCGTAGCACAAACTGGAAACACCATATATTTT. It encodes CASSVAQTGNTIYF.